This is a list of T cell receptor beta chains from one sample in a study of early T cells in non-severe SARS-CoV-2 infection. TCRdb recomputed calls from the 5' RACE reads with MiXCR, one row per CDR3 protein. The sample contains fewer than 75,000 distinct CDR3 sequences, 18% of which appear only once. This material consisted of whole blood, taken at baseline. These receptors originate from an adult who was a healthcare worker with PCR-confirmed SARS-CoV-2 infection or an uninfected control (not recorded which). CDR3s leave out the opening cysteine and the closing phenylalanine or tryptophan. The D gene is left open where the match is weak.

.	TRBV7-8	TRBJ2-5	ASNLVSGVAWQETQY
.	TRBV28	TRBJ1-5	ASSPGIQPQH
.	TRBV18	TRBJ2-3	ASSRLTTHEGRDTQY
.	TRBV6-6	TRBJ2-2	ASSPISQGGTGELF
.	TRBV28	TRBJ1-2	ASSQPQERYGYT
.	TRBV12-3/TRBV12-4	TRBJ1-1	ASSPTAGPTEAF
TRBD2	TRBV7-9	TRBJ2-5	ASSFPSGGTYQETQY
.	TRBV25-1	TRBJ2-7	ASSDRALREQY
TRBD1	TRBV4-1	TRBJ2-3	ASSQVSRGQTDTQY
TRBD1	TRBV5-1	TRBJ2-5	ASSTSLTGRTAQETQY
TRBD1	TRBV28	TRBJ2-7	ASRPGQASYEQY
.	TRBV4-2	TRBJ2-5	ASSPGPGTEETQY
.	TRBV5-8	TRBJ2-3	ASSYDWEDTQY
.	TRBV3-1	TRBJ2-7	ASSQVSHEQY
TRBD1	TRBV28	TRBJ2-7	ASSQGTGNEQY
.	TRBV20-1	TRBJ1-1	SARDRTANTEAF
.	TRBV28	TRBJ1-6	ASSLRSGHKKGSSYNSPLH
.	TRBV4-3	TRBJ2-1	ASSYRNEQF
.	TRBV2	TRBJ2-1	ASIGGAYNEQF
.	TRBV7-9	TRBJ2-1	ASSEGANNEQF
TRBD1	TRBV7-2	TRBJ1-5	ASSQTGTQPQH
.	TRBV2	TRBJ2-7	ASSAGRQAYEQY
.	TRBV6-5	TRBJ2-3	ASSYSEVPDTQY
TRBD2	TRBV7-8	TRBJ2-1	ASSLRSSGGLVYNEQF
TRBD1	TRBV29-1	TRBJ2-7	SAGQNSYEQY
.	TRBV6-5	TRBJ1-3	ASSYSHSGNTIY
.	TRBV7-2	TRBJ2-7	ASSLVSGAQGEQY
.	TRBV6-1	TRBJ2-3	ASSDRGNPDTQY
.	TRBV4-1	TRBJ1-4	ASSQEGAGEKEKLF